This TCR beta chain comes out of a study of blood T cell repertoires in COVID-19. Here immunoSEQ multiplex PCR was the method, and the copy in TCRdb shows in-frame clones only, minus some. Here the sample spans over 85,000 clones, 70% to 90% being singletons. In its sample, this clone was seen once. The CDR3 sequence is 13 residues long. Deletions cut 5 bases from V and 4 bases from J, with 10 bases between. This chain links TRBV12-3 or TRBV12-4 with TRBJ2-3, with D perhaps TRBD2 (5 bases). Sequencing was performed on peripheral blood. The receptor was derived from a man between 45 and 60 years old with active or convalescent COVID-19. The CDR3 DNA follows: TGTGCCAGCAGTCCCGGGGTGTCAGATACGCAGTATTTT. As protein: CASSPGVSDTQYF.